These T cell receptor beta chains were read from a single sample in a study of cytomegalovirus exposure and HLA in healthy donors. Some clones are missing from TCRdb's copy, which holds only in-frame ones; the method was immunoSEQ multiplex PCR. The table has some 130,000 clones, approximately 80% seen once; the top ten hold 1.5% to 2%. The specimen was PBMCs. The source of these receptors is a man aged 18 to 30 in good health and CMV-seronegative. CDR3s include the opening cysteine and the closing phenylalanine or tryptophan. Fields, in order: J gene, D gene, clone size, V gene, CDR3 length, CDR3 DNA, CDR3 protein. A D gene is named only where the DNA matches it firmly. Expanded clones are given a class, and other clones once, few, many or no size at all.

j_call: TRBJ1-6; d_call: .; clone_size: .; v_call: TRBV5-4; cdr3_length: 17; cdr3_nt: TGTGCCAGCAGCTTTCAACCCGGGACTGACTATAATTCACCCCTCCACTTT; cdr3_aa: CASSFQPGTDYNSPLHF
j_call: TRBJ2-2; d_call: .; clone_size: .; v_call: TRBV30; cdr3_length: 12; cdr3_nt: TGTGCCTGGAGCCTAGACACCGGGGAGCTGTTTTTT; cdr3_aa: CAWSLDTGELFF
j_call: TRBJ1-2; d_call: TRBD1; clone_size: .; v_call: TRBV28; cdr3_length: 14; cdr3_nt: TGTGCCAGCAGACATCCAGGACAGGGGGCTGGCTACACCTTC; cdr3_aa: CASRHPGQGAGYTF
j_call: TRBJ2-7; d_call: TRBD1; clone_size: .; v_call: TRBV7-9; cdr3_length: 14; cdr3_nt: TGTGCCAGCAGCTTGGGACAGGGACCTTCCGAGCAGTACTTC; cdr3_aa: CASSLGQGPSEQYF
j_call: TRBJ1-5; d_call: .; clone_size: .; v_call: TRBV6-6; cdr3_length: 14; cdr3_nt: TGTGCCAGCAGTTACTCGAACGGGAATCAGCCCCAGCATTTT; cdr3_aa: CASSYSNGNQPQHF
j_call: TRBJ2-1; d_call: .; clone_size: .; v_call: TRBV5-7; cdr3_length: 16; cdr3_nt: TGTGCCAGCAGCTTAATCACTGAATACTCCTACAATGAGCAGTTCTTC; cdr3_aa: CASSLITEYSYNEQFF
j_call: TRBJ2-2; d_call: TRBD2; clone_size: .; v_call: TRBV7-9; cdr3_length: 16; cdr3_nt: TGTGCCAGCAGCTTATCCCTAGCGGGAGCCACCGGGGAGCTGTTTTTT; cdr3_aa: CASSLSLAGATGELFF
j_call: TRBJ2-7; d_call: TRBD1; clone_size: once; v_call: TRBV6-1; cdr3_length: 13; cdr3_nt: TGTGCCAGCAAGCCGGGGACAGCCTACGAGCAGTACTTC; cdr3_aa: CASKPGTAYEQYF
j_call: TRBJ2-3; d_call: TRBD1; clone_size: few; v_call: TRBV6-5; cdr3_length: 14; cdr3_nt: TGTGCCAGCAGTGAGGGACAGGGGGCAGATACGCAGTATTTT; cdr3_aa: CASSEGQGADTQYF
j_call: TRBJ2-7; d_call: TRBD2; clone_size: once; v_call: TRBV10-3; cdr3_length: 16; cdr3_nt: TGTGCCATCAGTGATCCCACAGGCGGGGGGCATTTCGAGCAGTACTTC; cdr3_aa: CAISDPTGGGHFEQYF
j_call: TRBJ2-1; d_call: TRBD2; clone_size: .; v_call: TRBV19; cdr3_length: 15; cdr3_nt: TGTGCCAGTAGTATCAGCGGGAACTCCTACAATGAGCAGTTCTTC; cdr3_aa: CASSISGNSYNEQFF
j_call: TRBJ1-1; d_call: .; clone_size: few; v_call: TRBV19; cdr3_length: 14; cdr3_nt: TGTGCCAGTAGTATAGATCGTCGGAACACTGAAGCTTTCTTT; cdr3_aa: CASSIDRRNTEAFF
j_call: TRBJ2-3; d_call: TRBD1; clone_size: .; v_call: TRBV30; cdr3_length: 14; cdr3_nt: TGTGCCTGGAGTGTGGGACAGGCCACAGATACGCAGTATTTT; cdr3_aa: CAWSVGQATDTQYF
j_call: TRBJ2-1; d_call: TRBD1; clone_size: few; v_call: TRBV7-9; cdr3_length: 14; cdr3_nt: TGTGCCAGCAGCTTGTGGGGTGCTGGGACAGGTCAGTTCTTC; cdr3_aa: CASSLWGAGTGQFF
j_call: TRBJ2-5; d_call: .; clone_size: .; v_call: TRBV7-6; cdr3_length: 16; cdr3_nt: TGTGCCAGCAGCTTAGCACAGACAGGACGCCAAGAGACCCAGTACTTC; cdr3_aa: CASSLAQTGRQETQYF
j_call: TRBJ2-3; d_call: .; clone_size: once; v_call: TRBV27; cdr3_length: 14; cdr3_nt: TGTGCCAGCAGTTTGGGCAAAGCGGTTGATACGCAGTATTTC; cdr3_aa: CASSLGKAVDTQYF
j_call: TRBJ2-3; d_call: TRBD2; clone_size: .; v_call: TRBV10-2; cdr3_length: 12; cdr3_nt: TGCGCCAGCAGTGAGAAGGGACTAGCGGGCCCTTTT; cdr3_aa: CASSEKGLAGPF